This T cell receptor (beta chain) was sequenced for a study of identifying expanded T cells in peripheral blood. Study-level points and caveats: Roughly 1.2 clones differed between technical replicates, versus about 16 and 19 over time.

CDR1 is MNHEY, CDR2 SVGAGI, per germline. The V and J ends lost 6 bases and 0 bases respectively, with 13 bases between them. The CDR3 is made up of 15 amino acids. TCRdb keeps only in-frame clones here, not all; method: immunoSEQ multiplex PCR. Found here are some 54,000 clones, 82% of them singletons; the top ten hold around 15%. This clone was picked up a small number of times. The target antigen is unknown. This TCR came from a person aged 18-70 years in good health. The sequenced material came from blood. V and J are TRBV6-5 and TRBJ2-3; TRBD2 might be the D (6 bases). This chain's CDR3 is CASSPLAGSTDTQYF. The CDR3 nucleotides are TGTGCCAGCAGCCCTCTCGCGGGGAGCACAGATACGCAGTATTTT.